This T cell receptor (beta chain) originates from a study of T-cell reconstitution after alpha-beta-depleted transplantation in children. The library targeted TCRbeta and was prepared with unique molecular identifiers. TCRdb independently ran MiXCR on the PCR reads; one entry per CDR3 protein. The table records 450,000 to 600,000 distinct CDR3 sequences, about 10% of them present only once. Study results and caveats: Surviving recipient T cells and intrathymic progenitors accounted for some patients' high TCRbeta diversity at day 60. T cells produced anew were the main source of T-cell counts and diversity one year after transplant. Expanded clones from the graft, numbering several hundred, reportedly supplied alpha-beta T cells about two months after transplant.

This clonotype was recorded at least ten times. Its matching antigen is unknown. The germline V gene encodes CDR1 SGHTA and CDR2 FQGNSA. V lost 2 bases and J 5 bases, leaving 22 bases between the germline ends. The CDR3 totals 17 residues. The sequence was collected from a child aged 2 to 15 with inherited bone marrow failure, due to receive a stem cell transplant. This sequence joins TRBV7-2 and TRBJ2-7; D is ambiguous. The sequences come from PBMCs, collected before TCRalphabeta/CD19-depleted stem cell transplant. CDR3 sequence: CASSLSDFGLLEDEQYF. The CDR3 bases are TGTGCCAGCAGCTTAAGTGATTTCGGGCTATTGGAAGACGAGCAGTACTTC.